This TCR beta chain was profiled in a study of shared clonotypes between healthy human individuals. For the study at large: Aged 18 to 49, the donors were a couple of women and a few men. Study results and caveats: Inspection by rarefaction showed sorted-subset sequencing to be incomplete despite large depth.

Note on this clone: Its antigen is as yet unknown.

Selected positively for CCR7 and CD45RO-negative, naive CD8 cells excluded terminally differentiated effector memory CD45RA+ cells. At deep level, the assay was performed. Here immunoSEQ multiplex PCR was the method, and the copy in TCRdb shows in-frame clones only, minus some. The sample records roughly 1,800,000 clones, around 96% being singletons. CDR3 length: 13 amino acids. CDR1 and CDR2 from the germline V gene are GTSNPN and SVGIG (reference sequence). The V gene lost 4 bases and the J gene lost 1 base, with 10 bases spanning the gap. The rearrangement uses TRBV30 and TRBJ1-1; a possible D gene is TRBD1 (6 bases). Sequenced sample: naive CD8+ T cells sorted from blood. This TCR was sampled from a man between 18 and 35 years old in good health. The CDR3 reads CAWKDSGNTEAFF. CDR3 DNA sequence: TGTGCCTGGAAGGACAGCGGGAACACTGAAGCTTTCTTT.